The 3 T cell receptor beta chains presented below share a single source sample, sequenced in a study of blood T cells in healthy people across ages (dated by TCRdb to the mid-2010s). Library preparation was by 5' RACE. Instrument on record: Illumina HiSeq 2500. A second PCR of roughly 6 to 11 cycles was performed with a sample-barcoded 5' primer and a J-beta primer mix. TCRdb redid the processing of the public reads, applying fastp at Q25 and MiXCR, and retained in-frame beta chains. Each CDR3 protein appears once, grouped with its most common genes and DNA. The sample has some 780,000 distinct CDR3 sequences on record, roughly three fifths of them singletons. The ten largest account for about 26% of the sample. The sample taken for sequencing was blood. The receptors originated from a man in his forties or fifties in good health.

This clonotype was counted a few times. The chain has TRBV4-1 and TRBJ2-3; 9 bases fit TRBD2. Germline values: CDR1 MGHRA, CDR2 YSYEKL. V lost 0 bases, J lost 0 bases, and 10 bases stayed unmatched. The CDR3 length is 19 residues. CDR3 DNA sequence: TGCGCCAGCAGCCAAGATTGGCGGGAGGGCTCGGCTAGCACAGATACGCAGTATTTT. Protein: CASSQDWREGSASTDTQYF.

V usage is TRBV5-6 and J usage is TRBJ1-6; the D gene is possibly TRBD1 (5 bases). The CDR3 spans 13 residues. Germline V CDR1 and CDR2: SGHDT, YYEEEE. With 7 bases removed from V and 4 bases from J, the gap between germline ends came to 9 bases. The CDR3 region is CASRAGYNSPLHF. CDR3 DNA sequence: TGTGCCAGCCGGGCAGGGTATAATTCACCCCTCCACTTT.

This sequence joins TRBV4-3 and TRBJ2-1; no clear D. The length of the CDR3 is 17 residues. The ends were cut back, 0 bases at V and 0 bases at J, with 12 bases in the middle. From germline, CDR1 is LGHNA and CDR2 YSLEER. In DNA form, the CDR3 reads TGCGCCAGCAGCCAAGATTTTGCCGAAGCCTCCTACAATGAGCAGTTCTTC. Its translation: CASSQDFAEASYNEQFF.